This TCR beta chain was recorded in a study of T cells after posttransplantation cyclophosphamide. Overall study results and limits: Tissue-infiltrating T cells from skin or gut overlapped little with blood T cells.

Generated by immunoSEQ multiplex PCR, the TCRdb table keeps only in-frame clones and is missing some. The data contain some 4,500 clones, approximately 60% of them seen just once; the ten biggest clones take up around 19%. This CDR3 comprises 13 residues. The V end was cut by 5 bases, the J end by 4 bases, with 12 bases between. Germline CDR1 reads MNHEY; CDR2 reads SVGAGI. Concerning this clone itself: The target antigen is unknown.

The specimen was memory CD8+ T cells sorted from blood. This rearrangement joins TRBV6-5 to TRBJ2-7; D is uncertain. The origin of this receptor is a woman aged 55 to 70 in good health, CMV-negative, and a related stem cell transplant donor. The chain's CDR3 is CASSPSVRYEQYF. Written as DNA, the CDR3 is TGTGCCAGCAGTCCCTCTGTTCGTTACGAGCAGTACTTC.